This entry lists 29 T cell receptor beta chains sequenced from one sample in a study of cytomegalovirus exposure and HLA in healthy donors. PCR amplification relied on 60 Vbeta primers (plus 13 Jbeta primers). Data came from immunoSEQ multiplex PCR; TCRdb stores just in-frame clones and leaves some out. The repertoire consists of around 150,000 clones, with about 74% occurring once and the leading ten covering roughly 2%. Specimen: PBMCs. The receptor set was obtained from a man aged 30 to 45 in good health and CMV-seronegative.

This clone appeared a single time. The rearrangement uses TRBV28 and TRBJ2-7; 8 positions agree with TRBD1. The CDR3 covers 14 residues. CDR1 is MDHEN, CDR2 SYDVKM, per germline. J was trimmed by 4 bases and V by 4 bases; bases with no gene match: 6. CDR3 sequence: CASSSGQARYEQYF. The CDR3 DNA sequence: TGTGCCAGCAGTTCGGGACAGGCGAGATACGAGCAGTACTTC.

The rearrangement links TRBV5-5 to TRBJ1-2; TRBD1 matches 7 bases. CDR3 length: 13 residues. J was trimmed by 7 bases and V by 1 base; bases with no gene match: 4. Per the germline V gene, CDR1 is SGHKS and CDR2 is YYEKEE (reference sequence). The CDR3 here is CASSLSGGIGYTF. CDR3 nucleotides: TGTGCCAGCAGCTTGTCAGGGGGGATTGGCTACACCTTC.

This clone has a handful of counts. The rearrangement links TRBV30 to TRBJ1-2; D is undetermined. Trimming pared 2 bases from V and 1 base from J, leaving 8 bases between. Germline CDR1 and CDR2: GTSNPN and SVGIG (reference sequence). This CDR3 has 13 residues. CDR3 protein: CAWSPGSNYGYTF. CDR3 in DNA: TGTGCCTGGAGTCCCGGGAGTAACTATGGCTACACCTTC. The full variable domain, in which reference TRBV30 and TRBJ1-2 provide the parts outside the CDR3, is SQTIHQWPATLVQPVGSPLSLECTVEGTSNPNLYWYRQAAGRGLQLLFYSVGIGQISSEVPQNLSASRPQDRQFILSSKKLLLSDSGFYLCAWSPGSNYGYTFGSGTRLTVV.

The CDR3 sequence: CASSLGGDFAKNIQYF. The CDR3 DNA reads TGCGCCAGCAGCCTGGGCGGGGACTTTGCCAAAAACATTCAGTACTTC. The V and J genes are TRBV5-1 and TRBJ2-4, with D perhaps matching TRBD2 (6 bases). Germline V gene sequence: CDR1 SGHRS, CDR2 YFSETQ. The CDR3 is 16 residues long. V lost 4 bases and J 1 base, leaving 15 bases between the germline ends.

This rearrangement joins TRBV18 to TRBJ1-1; D remains unclear. V gave up 0 bases and J gave up 1 base, with 9 bases separating them. The CDR3 is made up of 15 amino acids. Germline V gene sequence: CDR1 KGHSH, CDR2 LQKENI. The CDR3 loop is CASSPPGTENTEAFF. CDR3 DNA sequence: TGTGCCAGCTCACCACCGGGCACGGAGAACACTGAAGCTTTCTTT.

The rearrangement joins TRBV11-2 to TRBJ2-5, with a weak D call TRBD1 (5 bases). The germline gives CDR1 SGHAT, CDR2 FQNNGV. The V end lost 4 bases, the J end lost 5 bases, and 14 bases lay between the germline ends. The CDR3 has 14 amino acids. CDR3 nucleotide sequence: TGTGCCAGCAGCTCCAGGGCAGGCGAGGAGACCCAGTACTTC. Translation: CASSSRAGEETQYF. The full variable domain, with the rest looked up from reference TRBV11-2 and TRBJ2-5, is EAGVAQSPRYKIIEKRQSVAFWCNPISGHATLYWYQQILGQGPKLLIQFQNNGVVDDSQLPKDRFSAERLKGVDSTLKIQPAKLEDSAVYLCASSSRAGEETQYFGPGTRLLVL.

This clone was picked up a small number of times. CDR3 region: CASSPDRRGNQPQHF. Here the CDR3 DNA reads TGTGCCAGCAGCCCGGACAGGAGAGGCAATCAGCCCCAGCATTTT. The chain is built from TRBV6-5 and TRBJ1-5, with TRBD1 identical over 7 bases. CDR1 MNHEY and CDR2 SVGAGI come from the germline V gene. The CDR3 sequence is 15 residues long. Trimming took 6 bases from V and 2 from J; bases not matched to a gene: 7.

The J gene is TRBJ1-2, the V gene TRBV28; 9 bases agree with TRBD1. The V and J ends lost 8 bases and 2 bases, in that order; junction bases with no gene match: 6. This CDR3 has 14 residues. CDR1 is MDHEN and CDR2 is SYDVKM in the germline V gene. The CDR3 region is CASVTGGANYGYTF. CDR3 DNA: TGTGCCAGCGTCACAGGGGGCGCGAACTATGGCTACACCTTC.

V usage is TRBV15 and J usage is TRBJ2-1; 9 nucleotides match TRBD2. This CDR3 is 16 amino acids long. V dropped 1 base and J dropped 2; count of bases not matched to a gene: 3. The V gene's germline CDR1 is LNHNV and CDR2 YYDKDF (reference sequence). This CDR3 reads CATSRASSGTYNEQFF. As DNA, the CDR3 is TGTGCCACCAGCAGAGCGTCTAGCGGGACCTACAATGAGCAGTTCTTC. The full variable domain, completed using reference TRBV15 and TRBJ2-1, is DAMVIQNPRYQVTQFGKPVTLSCSQTLNHNVMYWYQQKSSQAPKLLFHYYDKDFNNEADTPDNFQSRRPNTSFCFLDIRSPGLGDTAMYLCATSRASSGTYNEQFFGPGTRLTVL.

This chain connects TRBV28 to TRBJ2-2, with D unclear. This CDR3 region has 13 residues. Germline-derived CDR1 and CDR2 are MDHEN and SYDVKM. V dropped 7 bases and J dropped 0 bases, with 6 bases sitting between them. The CDR3 protein is CASKLTNTGELFF. The CDR3, as DNA: TGTGCCAGCAAACTCACGAACACCGGGGAGCTGTTTTTT.

CDR3 residues: CASSEIRGPDTQYF. DNA of the CDR3: TGCGCCAGCAGTGAGATCAGGGGACCAGATACGCAGTATTTT. The chain recombines TRBV10-1 with TRBJ2-3; possible D gene TRBD1, 6 bases. V lost 2 bases to trimming and J lost 4 bases, with 10 bases between them. Germline CDR1 reads WNHNN; CDR2 reads SYGVQD (reference sequence). The CDR3 totals 14 residues.

The rearrangement links TRBV15 to TRBJ2-1, with D perhaps TRBD2 (6 bases). The CDR3 sequence is 13 residues long. Germline CDR1 LNHNV, CDR2 YYDKDF (reference sequence). V lost 0 bases to trimming and J lost 9 bases, with 9 bases between them. The CDR3 sequence: CATSRDRRGEQFF. The CDR3 nucleotides are TGTGCCACCAGCAGAGATAGGAGGGGTGAGCAGTTCTTC.

The chain carries TRBV6-5 and TRBJ2-3; 7 bases map to TRBD2. Germline V gene lookup returns CDR1 MNHEY and CDR2 SVGAGI. V shed 6 bases and J 0 bases; nucleotides not matched to a gene: 6. The CDR3 contains 15 residues. The CDR3 DNA follows: TGTGCCAGCAGAAGGGCTAGCGGTAGCACAGATACGCAGTATTTT. Protein product: CASRRASGSTDTQYF.

The chain uses TRBV5-1 and TRBJ1-5, with 10 bases matching TRBD1. The CDR3 consists of 16 residues. V trimming: 4 bases; J trimming: 9 bases; junction bases outside the gene matches: 13. Germline lookup yields CDR1 SGHRS and CDR2 YFSETQ. CDR3 sequence (DNA): TGCGCCAGCAGCCTAAGGGACAGGGGAGAAGTGTGGCCCCAGCATTTT. Translating it yields CASSLRDRGEVWPQHF.

The CDR3 reads CSAFSGSVETQYF. The CDR3 DNA sequence: TGCAGCGCTTTTAGCGGGAGCGTGGAGACCCAGTACTTC. The chain combines TRBV29-1 with TRBJ2-5; 9 nucleotides match TRBD2. This CDR3 is built from 13 residues. V trimming: 7 bases; J trimming: 5 bases; junction bases outside the gene matches: 8. Germline CDR1 SQVTM, CDR2 ANQGSEA.

The chain combines TRBV5-1 with TRBJ1-2, with D unresolved. This CDR3 comprises 13 residues. The germline V gene encodes CDR1 SGHRS and CDR2 YFSETQ. V was pared by 5 bases and J by 3 bases, with 11 bases between. The CDR3 is CASRPWGDYGYTF. In nucleotides, the CDR3 is TGCGCCAGCAGACCCTGGGGAGACTATGGCTACACCTTC.

This sequence joins TRBV2 and TRBJ2-7, with 14 nucleotides matching TRBD2. The CDR3 contains 15 residues. V was pared by 5 bases and J by 2 bases, with 2 bases of the junction left unmatched. Germline CDR1 is SNHLY and CDR2 is FYNNEI. The CDR3 sequence: CASSPTSGRAYEQYF. CDR3 in DNA: TGTGCCAGCAGTCCGACTAGCGGGAGGGCCTACGAGCAGTACTTC.

This chain joins TRBV10-1 and TRBJ2-7, with 7 bases lining up with TRBD2. The trim removed 8 bases at V and 0 bases at J, leaving 16 bases unmatched. Germline CDR1 is WNHNN and CDR2 is SYGVQD (reference sequence). This CDR3 has 17 amino acids. As DNA, the CDR3 is TGCGCCAGCCCGGGCGGGAGACCTAGCGAAAGCTCCTACGAGCAGTACTTC. Its translation: CASPGGRPSESSYEQYF.

This rearrangement joins TRBV7-9 to TRBJ2-3; D may be TRBD1 (5 bases). The CDR3 totals 17 residues. Germline V CDR1 and CDR2: SEHNR, FQNEAQ (reference sequence). V dropped 5 bases and J dropped 1 base, with 19 bases sitting between them. CDR3 nucleotide sequence: TGTGCCAGCAGCCCCCCTATGCGGACAACGGGCACAGATACGCAGTATTTT. This encodes CASSPPMRTTGTDTQYF.

This clone occurred a few times. This same CDR3 is encoded by further DNA sequences in the sample. The rearrangement links TRBV27 to TRBJ1-1; D not certain. The CDR3 is made up of 13 amino acids. Trimming shortened V by 2 bases and J by 1 base, and 5 bases separated the two germline ends. Germline CDR1 is MNHEY and CDR2 is SMNVEV (reference sequence). The CDR3 loop is CASSLGRNTEAFF. The CDR3 region has the DNA TGTGCCAGCAGTTTAGGGAGGAACACTGAAGCTTTCTTT.

This clone was detected a few times. V is TRBV11-2 and J is TRBJ1-5, with a tentative D call TRBD1 (6 bases). Trimming took 1 base from V and 5 from J, leaving 12 bases between them. The CDR3 runs 15 residues. The V gene's germline CDR1 is SGHAT and CDR2 FQNNGV. The CDR3 DNA is TGTGCCAGCAGCTTAGGGGGGCAAGTGCATCAGCCCCAGCATTTT. Translating gives CASSLGGQVHQPQHF.

The chain carries TRBV18 and TRBJ2-3; 13 bases are a match to TRBD2. Trimming at V came to 2 bases and at J to 13 bases, leaving 15 bases not matched to a gene. Germline values: CDR1 KGHSH, CDR2 LQKENI. This CDR3 comprises 17 residues. This chain's CDR3 is CASSPSDLGLAGDNEYF. In DNA form, the CDR3 reads TGTGCCAGCTCACCATCGGATCTAGGACTAGCGGGAGATAACGAGTATTTT. The whole variable domain, filled in from reference TRBV18 and TRBJ2-3, reads NAGVMQNPRHLVRRRGQEARLRCSPMKGHSHVYWYRQLPEEGLKFMVYLQKENIIDESGMPKERFSAEFPKEGPSILRIQQVVRGDSAAYFCASSPSDLGLAGDNEYFGPGTRLTVL.

This clone occurred once. The CDR3 here is CASSYGTGANGELFF. As DNA, the CDR3 is TGTGCCAGCAGTTATGGGACAGGGGCTAACGGGGAGCTGTTTTTT. The chain has TRBV13 and TRBJ2-2, with 10 bases that match TRBD1. After removal of 6 bases from V and 7 bases from J, the junction contained 8 bases not matched to a gene. Germline V CDR1 and CDR2: PRHDT, FYEKMQ (reference sequence). This CDR3 is 15 amino acids long.

The genes are TRBV6-1 and TRBJ2-3; 8 bases match TRBD2. CDR1 and CDR2 (germline): MNHNS, SASEGT. The CDR3 loop spans 15 amino acids. The V segment lost 6 bases and the J segment 5 bases; nucleotides outside the gene matches: 10. CDR3 in amino acids: CASRELFAGGDTQYF. CDR3 nucleotide sequence: TGTGCCAGCAGGGAATTGTTTGCGGGAGGAGATACGCAGTATTTT.

V gene TRBV7-6 combines with J gene TRBJ2-7; 7 positions match TRBD1. Germline V gene sequence: CDR1 SGHVS, CDR2 FNYEAQ. CDR3 length: 13 residues. V was clipped by 4 bases and J by 2 bases; unmatched bases: 2. This CDR3 is CASSSDRTYEQYF. CDR3 coding DNA: TGTGCCAGCAGCTCGGACAGGACCTACGAGCAGTACTTC.

The chain employs TRBV5-1 and TRBJ1-1, with D perhaps matching TRBD1 (5 bases). The CDR3 totals 16 residues. The V and J ends lost 1 base and 1 base respectively, with 14 bases between them. CDR1 and CDR2 (germline): SGHRS, YFSETQ. The CDR3: CASSLRLGAANTEAFF. In DNA, the CDR3 is TGCGCCAGCAGCTTGAGGTTAGGGGCGGCGAACACTGAAGCTTTCTTT.

This clone was counted a few times. The J gene is TRBJ2-1, the V gene TRBV7-3; 14 bases are shared with TRBD2. Germline CDR1 is SGHTA and CDR2 is FQGTGA. V shed 6 bases, J shed 8 bases, and the junction held 3 bases outside the gene matches. The CDR3 has 14 amino acids. The CDR3 loop reads CASRGTSGSDEQFF. In DNA form, the CDR3 reads TGTGCCAGCAGGGGGACTAGCGGGAGTGATGAGCAGTTCTTC.

This chain joins TRBV9 and TRBJ2-3; no clear D. This CDR3 comprises 14 residues. The germline CDR1 and CDR2 sequences are SGDLS and YYNGEE. V was cut by 4 bases and J by 0 bases, with 9 bases left in between. For the CDR3, the DNA is TGTGCCAGCAGCACAGAACAAAGCACAGATACGCAGTATTTT. This codes for CASSTEQSTDTQYF. The variable domain in full, completed from reference TRBV9 and TRBJ2-3, reads DSGVTQTPKHLITATGQRVTLRCSPRSGDLSVYWYQQSLDQGLQFLIQYYNGEERAKGNILERFSAQQFPDLHSELNLSSLELGDSALYFCASSTEQSTDTQYFGPGTRLTVL.

The chain has TRBV6-6 and TRBJ1-5, with unresolved D. Germline CDR1 MNHNY, CDR2 SVGAGI (reference sequence). This CDR3 has 15 amino acids. Trimming stripped 6 bases from V and 1 base from J, with 13 bases between. CDR3 region: CASRLGVASNQPQHF. CDR3 bases: TGTGCCAGCAGGCTCGGTGTCGCGAGCAATCAGCCCCAGCATTTT.